This T cell receptor beta chain was recorded in a study of CD8+CD57+ T cells in acquired aplastic anemia. Study-wide results and caveats: No significant difference in CD8+ Simpson's diversity was found between patients and controls. Around 29 shared CD8+ CDR3s appeared highly expressed within patients' immunodominant clones.

This clonotype was seen more than once but under ten times. Its antigen is as yet unknown. The patients chosen for sequencing had shown expansion of CD8+CD57+ cells (detected by flow cytometry). The CDR3 is 14 amino acids. V was shortened by 4 bases and J by 4 bases, with 10 bases between the two germline ends. Looked up from germline, CDR1 is SGHTA and CDR2 is FQGTGA. It was genomic DNA that served as the template for profiling TCR beta VDJ and CDR3. In TCRdb, the reads were re-called with MiXCR into one record per CDR3 protein. The data show 450,000 to 600,000 distinct CDR3 sequences, about a third seen once.

This sequence was found in a human donor with aplastic anemia. The chain is built from TRBV7-3 and TRBJ2-2, with D possibly being TRBD1 or TRBD2 (5 bases each). Sequenced: sorted CD4+, CD8+, or CD8+CD57+ T cells (not recorded which) from PBMCs. Here the CDR3 reads CASSSGPFTGELFF. Here the CDR3 DNA reads TGTGCCAGCAGCTCGGGACCGTTCACCGGGGAGCTGTTTTTT.